This record concerns one T cell receptor (beta chain) sequence. Its antigen is currently unknown. This sample is part of a study of cytomegalovirus exposure and HLA in healthy donors. Study-wide points: Looking again later, the authors saw that most CMV-associated TCR beta chains seemed HLA-restricted. Among TCR beta chains, those listed as cytomegalovirus-associated numbered more than 150. TCR sequences were mostly rare, though some public TCRs occurred in many donors.

Researchers ran the PCR with 60 Vbeta and 13 Jbeta primers. Original processing notes: Roughly 11 million shared chains were among the 65 million to 85 million unique TCR beta chains that a later analysis counted. Profiled with immunoSEQ multiplex PCR; TCRdb holds only in-frame clones, not every one. Clonal size and the V and J genes are those of that table, whereas D and trimming came from the DNA. This sample lists about 84,000 clones; its ten largest clones have about 0.5%. The CDR3 totals 15 residues. The V gene's germline CDR1 is SEHNR and CDR2 FQNEAQ (reference sequence). With V trimmed by 5 bases and J by 3 bases, 4 bases remained unmatched.

The rearrangement joins TRBV7-9 to TRBJ2-1; 10 bases fit TRBD1. Sequenced input: PBMCs. The TCR was taken from a man in his fifties or sixties in good health and CMV-seronegative. The CDR3 region is CASSPGTGDYNEQFF. Here the CDR3 DNA reads TGTGCCAGCAGCCCCGGGACAGGGGACTACAATGAGCAGTTCTTC.